The 18 T cell receptor beta chains below come from one sample, sequenced in a study of vaccination effects on CD4 cells after COVID-19. The repertoire was sequenced with immunoSEQ multiplex PCR; TCRdb's copy has only in-frame clones and lacks some. Of approximately 45,000 clones listed, about 76% are singletons. No antigen has been identified for these receptors. CD4+ T cells were isolated after around ten days of culture. The input for sequencing was CD4+ T cells from PBMCs cultured without peptide, taken before COVID-19 vaccination. Every receptor here comes from a human donor who had a prior SARS-CoV-2 infection.

The chain employs TRBV15 and TRBJ2-1, with TRBD2 matching over 8 bases. Germline CDR1 is LNHNV and CDR2 is YYDKDF (reference sequence). V lost 4 bases, J lost 4 bases, and 9 bases stayed unmatched. This CDR3 has 16 residues. The CDR3 reads CATSTFSGNPYNEQFF. The CDR3 DNA sequence: TGTGCCACCAGCACCTTTAGCGGGAACCCGTACAATGAGCAGTTCTTC.

The chain has TRBV27 and TRBJ2-7, with D possibly matching TRBD1 (5 bases). The ends were cut back, 0 bases at V and 3 bases at J, with 12 bases in the middle. CDR1 is MNHEY, CDR2 SMNVEV, per germline (reference sequence). This CDR3 has 15 residues. The CDR3 here is CASSLSTGDIYEQYF. The DNA of the CDR3 is TGTGCCAGCAGTTTATCAACAGGAGATATCTACGAGCAGTACTTC.

This clone was seen more than once but under ten times. The chain has TRBV19 and TRBJ1-5; D is unresolved. CDR1 is LNHDA and CDR2 is SQIVND in the germline V gene (reference sequence). The CDR3 is 14 residues long. Deletions cut 3 bases from V and 4 bases from J, with 10 bases between. CDR3 in DNA: TGTGCCAGTAGTATTTGGAGGAAGAATCAGCCCCAGCATTTT. Residues: CASSIWRKNQPQHF. The entire variable domain, with the rest obtained from reference TRBV19 and TRBJ1-5, is as follows: DGGITQSPKYLFRKEGQNVTLSCEQNLNHDAMYWYRQDPGQGLRLIYYSQIVNDFQKGDIAEGYSVSREKKESFPLTVTSAQKNPTAFYLCASSIWRKNQPQHFGDGTRLSIL.

In this sample, this clone turned up a few times. The rearrangement uses TRBV27 and TRBJ2-1, with D perhaps matching TRBD2 (5 bases). The V and J ends lost 2 bases and 10 bases respectively, with 18 bases between them. The CDR3 runs 15 residues. Per the germline V gene, CDR1 is MNHEY and CDR2 is SMNVEV (reference sequence). The CDR3 loop is CASSLGLFRPGEQFF. CDR3 coding DNA: TGTGCCAGCAGTTTAGGGTTGTTTAGGCCGGGGGAGCAGTTCTTC.

The sample holds one count of this clone. CDR3 amino acids: CASSSTGTQPQHF. In DNA, the CDR3 is TGTGCCAGCAGCTCGACTGGGACTCAGCCCCAGCATTTT. The genes are TRBV7-8 and TRBJ1-5, with D tentatively TRBD1 (5 bases). The CDR3 runs to 13 residues. Germline-derived CDR1 and CDR2 are SGHVS and FQNEAQ. Trimming took off 4 bases at V and 6 bases at J, with 10 bases between the two ends.

J is TRBJ2-2 and V is TRBV11-3, with D maybe TRBD1 (5 bases). This CDR3 contains 13 residues. V lost 3 bases to trimming and J lost 3 bases, with 5 bases between them. Germline V gene sequence: CDR1 SGHNT, CDR2 YENEEA. CDR3 residues: CASSFRDTGELFF. Written as DNA, the CDR3 is TGTGCCAGCAGCTTCAGGGACACCGGGGAGCTGTTTTTT.

This clone was seen only a few times. The CDR3 sequence is CASSFGTDGNTIYF. In nucleotides, the CDR3 is TGTGCCAGCAGCTTCGGGACGGATGGAAACACCATATATTTT. The J gene is TRBJ1-3, the V gene TRBV7-9; D perhaps matches TRBD1 (5 bases). CDR1 is SEHNR, CDR2 FQNEAQ, per germline (reference sequence). The CDR3 loop spans 14 amino acids. Trimming removed 3 bases at V and 3 bases at J, with 9 bases between. Full variable domain (missing parts from reference TRBV7-9 and TRBJ1-3): DTGVSQNPRHKITKRGQNVTFRCDPISEHNRLYWYRQTLGQGPEFLTYFQNEAQLEKSRLLSDRFSAERPKGSFSTLEIQRTEQGDSAMYLCASSFGTDGNTIYFGEGSWLTVV.

This chain joins TRBV5-5 and TRBJ2-7; 10 nucleotides align to TRBD1. V lost 0 bases to trimming and J lost 4 bases; unmatched junction nucleotides: 10. This CDR3 is built from 17 residues. CDR1 SGHKS and CDR2 YYEKEE come from the germline V gene (reference sequence). CDR3 region: CASSLGQGASLSYEQYF. The CDR3 nucleotides are TGTGCCAGCAGCTTGGGACAGGGGGCGTCCCTGTCTTACGAGCAGTACTTC.

V and J are TRBV9 and TRBJ2-7; TRBD1 aligns across 9 bases. This CDR3 is 15 amino acids long. J was trimmed by 6 bases and V by 10 bases; bases with no gene match: 17. Per germline, CDR1 SGDLS and CDR2 YYNGEE. The CDR3 nucleotides are TGTGCCGGAGCGGGGAGGGGACAGGGACGTAGCGAGCAGTACTTC. Its protein is CAGAGRGQGRSEQYF. Looking up the rest from reference TRBV9 and TRBJ2-7 gives the full variable domain: DSGVTQTPKHLITATGQRVTLRCSPRSGDLSVYWYQQSLDQGLQFLIQYYNGEERAKGNILERFSAQQFPDLHSELNLSSLELGDSALYFCAGAGRGQGRSEQYFGPGTRLTVT.

CDR3 loop: CAWSARLRRTNGYTF. The CDR3, as DNA: TGTGCCTGGAGTGCCCGGCTGCGGCGGACGAATGGCTACACCTTC. The chain carries TRBV30 and TRBJ1-2; D remains unclear. Germline CDR1 is GTSNPN and CDR2 is SVGIG (reference sequence). The CDR3 is 15 residues long. V was shortened by 1 base and J by 6 bases, with 18 bases between the two germline ends.

This clone was observed a few times. The rearrangement joins TRBV10-3 to TRBJ2-3, with 11 nucleotides matching TRBD2. With V trimmed by 6 bases and J by 1 base, 6 bases remained unmatched. Germline V lookup: CDR1 ENHRY, CDR2 SYGVKD. This CDR3 has 16 residues. The CDR3 loop reads CAISRLAGPRTDTQYF. Written as DNA, the CDR3 is TGTGCCATCAGCAGACTAGCGGGGCCACGCACAGATACGCAGTATTTT.

This chain joins TRBV5-4 and TRBJ1-6, with unresolved D. Trimming took off 3 bases at V and 5 bases at J, with 15 bases between the two ends. This CDR3 region has 16 residues. Germline loops: CDR1 SGHNT, CDR2 YYREEE (reference sequence). In DNA, the CDR3 is TGTGCCAGCAGCTCCCCGGGCGGCAGAAATAATTCACCCCTCCACTTT. Translated, it gives CASSSPGGRNNSPLHF.

J is TRBJ1-5 and V is TRBV24-1; a weak D match, TRBD1 (6 bases). Germline lookup yields CDR1 KGHDR and CDR2 SFDVKD. Deletions cut 4 bases from V and 3 bases from J, with 15 bases between. This CDR3 has 16 amino acids. Here the CDR3 DNA reads TGTGCCACCAGTGACCTGGGGGCGGGATTCAATCAGCCCCAGCATTTT. It codes for CATSDLGAGFNQPQHF.

The rearrangement joins TRBV11-3 to TRBJ2-5; 7 nucleotides align to TRBD2. The ends lost 4 bases at V and 4 bases at J; junction bases unmatched: 6. The CDR3 is 14 amino acids. Per the germline V gene, CDR1 is SGHNT and CDR2 is YENEEA. CDR3 bases: TGTGCCAGCAGCTCTTGGGGGGGGAGAGAGACCCAGTACTTC. Amino acids: CASSSWGGRETQYF.

The gene calls are TRBV2 and TRBJ2-5; D perhaps matches TRBD2 (5 bases). V was trimmed by 6 bases and J by 2 bases, leaving 13 bases between them. Germline CDR1 and CDR2: SNHLY and FYNNEI. The CDR3 is made up of 14 amino acids. The CDR3 sequence is CASRLERLQETQYF. DNA for the CDR3: TGTGCCAGCAGACTAGAGCGCCTGCAAGAGACCCAGTACTTC.

V usage is TRBV4-1 and J usage is TRBJ1-3; 7 positions agree with TRBD1. The CDR3 runs to 16 residues. V was pared by 1 base and J by 4 bases, with 7 bases of the junction left unmatched. Germline assignment: CDR1 MGHRA and CDR2 YSYEKL. The CDR3: CASSQAITRGGNTIYF. CDR3 nucleotide sequence: TGCGCCAGCAGCCAAGCCATAACCAGGGGGGGAAACACCATATATTTT.

The rearrangement uses TRBV25-1 and TRBJ2-2; TRBD2 matches 10 bases. Germline lookup yields CDR1 MGHDK and CDR2 SYGVNS. The J segment lost 6 bases and the V segment lost 3 bases, leaving 4 bases of the junction unmatched. CDR3 length: 15 amino acids. The CDR3 DNA sequence: TGTGCCAGCAGTGATCGGGGGACTAGCGCCGGGGAGCTGTTTTTT. Its protein is CASSDRGTSAGELFF.

This clone has a handful of counts. V is TRBV9 and J is TRBJ2-3; 7 nucleotides agree with TRBD2. The junction had 4 bases not matched to a gene; V was cut back by 2 bases and J by 1 base. Germline V gives CDR1 SGDLS, CDR2 YYNGEE. CDR3 length: 15 residues. The CDR3 loop reads CASSVRGGGTDTQYF. For the CDR3, the DNA is TGTGCCAGCAGCGTGCGGGGAGGGGGCACAGATACGCAGTATTTT.